The 31 T cell receptor beta chains below come from one sample, sequenced in a study of T cells in localized non-small cell lung cancer. TCRdb keeps only in-frame clones here, not all; method: immunoSEQ multiplex PCR. The sample lists around 5,000 clones, about 30% occurring once. Material: lung tumor tissue, obtained before any cancer treatment. The source of these receptors is a male donor at least 60 years old with stage I lung adenocarcinoma.

This chain's CDR3 is CASSYRGSADTQYF. The CDR3 DNA reads as TGTGCCAGCAGTTATAGGGGTAGCGCAGATACGCAGTATTTT. V gene TRBV6-8 combines with J gene TRBJ2-3; D could derive from TRBD1 or TRBD2 (5 bases each). CDR1 and CDR2 from the germline V gene are MNHGY and SAAAGT. V was cut by 3 bases and J by 4 bases, with 11 bases left in between. The CDR3 is 14 residues long.

This clone has only a few counts. This rearrangement joins TRBV9 to TRBJ2-1, with no clear D. The CDR3 runs to 14 residues. From germline, CDR1 is SGDLS and CDR2 YYNGEE. V gave up 4 bases and J gave up 7 bases, with 15 bases separating them. The CDR3 nucleotides are TGTGCCAGCAGCTCAACCTGGTTGAGAAATGAGCAGTTCTTC. Its translation is CASSSTWLRNEQFF.

The chain combines TRBV19 with TRBJ2-2, with 15 bases that match TRBD2. The germline V gene encodes CDR1 LNHDA and CDR2 SQIVND (reference sequence). The CDR3 sequence is 16 residues long. After removal of 6 bases from V and 3 bases from J, the junction contained 2 bases not matched to a gene. The CDR3 region has the DNA TGTGCCAGTAGGGGACTAGCGGGGGGATACACCGGGGAGCTGTTTTTT. It yields the protein CASRGLAGGYTGELFF. Full variable domain (outside the CDR3, taken from reference TRBV19 and TRBJ2-2): DGGITQSPKYLFRKEGQNVTLSCEQNLNHDAMYWYRQDPGQGLRLIYYSQIVNDFQKGDIAEGYSVSREKKESFPLTVTSAQKNPTAFYLCASRGLAGGYTGELFFGEGSRLTVL.

This clone rates as hyperexpanded. The V call is TRBV6-8, the J call TRBJ1-5; D not resolved. This CDR3 has 14 residues. The V gene's germline CDR1 is MNHGY and CDR2 SAAAGT. V lost 5 bases to trimming and J lost 0 bases, with 8 bases between them. CDR3 residues: CASSVAFSNQPQHF. The CDR3 nucleotides are TGTGCCAGCAGTGTGGCATTTAGCAATCAGCCCCAGCATTTT.

The chain has TRBV30 and TRBJ1-3; D perhaps matches TRBD1 (6 bases). Germline assignment: CDR1 GTSNPN and CDR2 SVGIG (reference sequence). V was shortened by 4 bases and J by 4 bases, with 20 bases between the two germline ends. The CDR3 contains 16 residues. The CDR3 DNA reads as TGTGCCTGGACTCCGGGACACATCGCAGGGGGAAACACCATATATTTT. It is translated as CAWTPGHIAGGNTIYF.

This clone was found a few times. The V and J genes are TRBV5-1 and TRBJ2-5; weak D call: TRBD2 (5 bases). CDR3 size: 14 residues. V lost 1 base to trimming and J lost 5 bases, with 12 bases between them. Germline lookup yields CDR1 SGHRS and CDR2 YFSETQ. DNA for the CDR3: TGCGCCAGCAGCTTGAAGGCGGGCTGGGAGACCCAGTACTTC. Protein product: CASSLKAGWETQYF.

The CDR3 sequence: CATARSSGLHTEAFF. The CDR3 DNA is TGTGCCACCGCCCGCTCCTCTGGGTTGCACACTGAAGCTTTCTTT. This chain links TRBV6-8 with TRBJ1-1, with D unclear. V was cut by 10 bases and J by 3 bases, with 21 bases left in between. The CDR3 loop spans 15 amino acids. Germline V gene sequence: CDR1 MNHGY, CDR2 SAAAGT.

This clone was picked up one time. The chain has TRBV19 and TRBJ1-5, with D perhaps matching TRBD1 (6 bases). The CDR3 covers 12 residues. Trimming removed 7 bases at V and 7 bases at J, with 11 bases between. Germline-derived CDR1 and CDR2 are LNHDA and SQIVND (reference sequence). CDR3 coding DNA: TGTGCCAGTACCCAGGGGTACCAGCCCCAGCATTTT. Its translation: CASTQGYQPQHF.

CDR3 coding DNA: TGTGCCAGTAGGCCACGAGAGGGCGCGAACACCGGGGAGCTGTTTTTT. Its translation: CASRPREGANTGELFF. The chain has TRBV19 and TRBJ2-2; weak D call: TRBD2 (5 bases). V was cut by 6 bases and J by 0 bases, with 14 bases left in between. Germline V lookup: CDR1 LNHDA, CDR2 SQIVND (reference sequence). This CDR3 has 16 residues.

J is TRBJ1-3 and V is TRBV10-3; TRBD1 might be the D (6 bases). Germline CDR1 reads ENHRY; CDR2 reads SYGVKD. The CDR3 sequence is 16 residues long. The V end was cut by 0 bases, the J end by 2 bases, with 11 bases between. CDR3 protein: CAISESEGTTGNTIYF. The CDR3 region has the DNA TGTGCCATCAGTGAGTCGGAAGGGACAACTGGAAACACCATATATTTT.

The chain joins TRBV9 to TRBJ2-3; 8 bases line up with TRBD1. This CDR3 spans 18 amino acids. The germline gives CDR1 SGDLS, CDR2 YYNGEE. The ends lost 0 bases at V and 4 bases at J; junction bases unmatched: 13. CDR3 sequence reads: CASSVGRTDRVLADTQYF. CDR3 sequence (DNA): TGTGCCAGCAGCGTAGGTAGAACGGACAGGGTTTTGGCAGATACGCAGTATTTT. Complete variable domain (other parts from reference TRBV9 and TRBJ2-3): DSGVTQTPKHLITATGQRVTLRCSPRSGDLSVYWYQQSLDQGLQFLIQYYNGEERAKGNILERFSAQQFPDLHSELNLSSLELGDSALYFCASSVGRTDRVLADTQYFGPGTRLTVL.

CDR3 sequence (DNA): TGTGCCAGCAGCTCCCGCGGGGGGGCAGGCACAGATACGCAGTATTTT. Its translation: CASSSRGGAGTDTQYF. The J gene is TRBJ2-3, the V gene TRBV7-5; TRBD2 is taken as the D call from the table, unchecked against the DNA. TRBV7-5 is deemed a pseudogene. The CDR3 loop spans 16 amino acids.

This clone was counted between two and nine times. The V gene is TRBV6-8, the J gene TRBJ1-1; unclear D gene. The CDR3 is 13 residues long. Trimming shortened V by 4 bases and J by 4 bases, and 10 bases separated the two germline ends. Germline V gene lookup returns CDR1 MNHGY and CDR2 SAAAGT. CDR3 coding DNA: TGTGCCAGCAGTTTGGGCAGAGGCACTGAAGCTTTCTTT. Encoded protein: CASSLGRGTEAFF.

The CDR3 DNA follows: TGCGCCAGCAGCTTCCAACCGGGACAGGGGGGAAACACCATATATTTT. It specifies CASSFQPGQGGNTIYF. The chain is built from TRBV5-1 and TRBJ1-3, with 10 bases that match TRBD1. CDR3 length: 16 amino acids. The trim removed 2 bases at V and 4 bases at J, leaving 6 bases unmatched. From germline, CDR1 is SGHRS and CDR2 YFSETQ.

This clone appeared a few times. This chain joins TRBV6-9 and TRBJ2-1; 8 bases map to TRBD2. The germline V gene encodes CDR1 MNHGY and CDR2 SVAAGI. This CDR3 is built from 15 residues. V gave up 7 bases and J gave up 7 bases; unmatched junction bases: 12. In nucleotides, the CDR3 is TGTGCCAGCACCCGAACGGGGGGGAGGGGAAATGAGCAGTTCTTC. Translating gives CASTRTGGRGNEQFF.

V gene TRBV2 combines with J gene TRBJ2-3; D unresolved. The CDR3 contains 14 residues. Germline V gene sequence: CDR1 SNHLY, CDR2 FYNNEI. The ends were cut back, 2 bases at V and 1 base at J, with 7 bases in the middle. The CDR3 sequence: CASSERAGTDTQYF. Here the CDR3 DNA reads TGTGCCAGCAGTGAACGGGCAGGCACAGATACGCAGTATTTT.

This chain joins TRBV5-1 and TRBJ1-1; no clear D gene. Trimming took off 4 bases at V and 12 bases at J, with 25 bases between the two ends. CDR3 size: 15 residues. Looked up from germline, CDR1 is SGHRS and CDR2 is YFSETQ. CDR3 nucleotides: TGCGCCAGCAGCGGAGAGGGTCGGACGCTCGGAGATACTTTCTTT. Encoded protein: CASSGEGRTLGDTFF.

This clone has just a few counts. The chain carries TRBV6-8 and TRBJ1-4, with D perhaps matching TRBD1 (6 bases). Deletions cut 6 bases from V and 4 bases from J, with 15 bases between. The CDR3 consists of 15 residues. From germline, CDR1 is MNHGY and CDR2 SAAAGT. CDR3 nucleotide sequence: TGTGCCAGCAGAATAACCAGGACAGATAATGAAAAACTGTTTTTT. Residues: CASRITRTDNEKLFF.

This clone is categorized as medium-sized. V usage is TRBV6-8 and J usage is TRBJ2-7, with 7 bases that match TRBD1. This CDR3 is 12 amino acids long. V lost 7 bases to trimming and J lost 3 bases; unmatched junction nucleotides: 3. Germline values: CDR1 MNHGY, CDR2 SAAAGT. The CDR3 bases are TGTGCCAGCAAAAGGGACAGCTACGAGCAGTACTTC. It is translated as CASKRDSYEQYF.

The sample holds a few counts of this clone. V gene TRBV11-3 combines with J gene TRBJ2-6, with 10 bases fitting TRBD2. The ends lost 3 bases at V and 0 bases at J; junction bases unmatched: 5. The CDR3 is 18 residues long. Germline CDR1 is SGHNT and CDR2 is YENEEA. Written as DNA, the CDR3 is TGTGCCAGCAGCTTGACACTAGCGGGGCGCTCTGGGGCCAACGTCCTGACTTTC. It specifies CASSLTLAGRSGANVLTF.

This sequence joins TRBV30 and TRBJ2-2, with TRBD1 matching 9 bases. Trimming cost V 1 base and J 5 bases; bases outside gene matches: 5. The CDR3 is made up of 15 amino acids. The germline CDR1 and CDR2 sequences are GTSNPN and SVGIG (reference sequence). The CDR3 DNA is TGTGCCTGGAGTGGGAAAGGACAGGGGACCGGGGAGCTGTTTTTT. Translating it yields CAWSGKGQGTGELFF.

The gene calls are TRBV6-7 and TRBJ1-5; no reliable D call. TRBV6-7 is assigned to the ORF class and has an uncertain function. Trimming stripped 4 bases from V and 15 bases from J, with 13 bases between. This CDR3 region has 11 residues. The CDR3 sequence is CASSSNVRWHF. The CDR3 DNA reads as TGTGCCAGCAGTTCGAACGTGAGATGGCATTTT.

This clone is categorized as large. This chain's CDR3 is CASSVEGAYEQYF. The CDR3 coding sequence is TGTGCCAGTAGTGTGGAAGGAGCCTACGAGCAGTACTTC. This rearrangement joins TRBV19 to TRBJ2-7; D gene uncertain. Trimming removed 5 bases at V and 2 bases at J, with 10 bases between. Germline V gene sequence: CDR1 LNHDA, CDR2 SQIVND (reference sequence). There are 13 residues in the CDR3.

This clone was seen only a few times. The chain recombines TRBV9 with TRBJ2-3; D gene ambiguous. From germline, CDR1 is SGDLS and CDR2 YYNGEE. This CDR3 has 13 amino acids. V was trimmed by 1 base and J by 5 bases, leaving 8 bases between them. The CDR3: CASSVRVRDTQYF. CDR3 DNA sequence: TGTGCCAGCAGCGTAAGGGTAAGAGATACGCAGTATTTT.

The chain carries TRBV4-1 and TRBJ1-1; D is possibly TRBD1 (6 bases). The V gene's germline CDR1 is MGHRA and CDR2 YSYEKL. The CDR3 contains 14 residues. V gave up 0 bases and J gave up 7 bases, with 12 bases separating them. The CDR3 reads CASSQEREGVEAFF. The CDR3 nucleotides read TGCGCCAGCAGCCAAGAAAGAGAGGGGGTTGAAGCTTTCTTT.

This rearrangement joins TRBV19 to TRBJ1-6, with 8 bases lining up with TRBD1. The germline gives CDR1 LNHDA, CDR2 SQIVND (reference sequence). The V and J ends lost 3 bases and 4 bases, in that order; junction bases with no gene match: 5. This CDR3 comprises 16 residues. CDR3 sequence: CASSIPGTGYNSPLHF. The CDR3, as DNA: TGTGCCAGTAGTATCCCGGGGACAGGATATAATTCACCCCTCCACTTT.

The CDR3 reads CASSIASGTQAFF. The CDR3 region has the DNA TGTGCCAGTAGTATAGCTTCCGGGACGCAAGCTTTCTTT. The J gene is TRBJ1-1, the V gene TRBV19; perhaps TRBD1 as D (5 bases). Between the trimmed V and J ends, which lost 1 base and 9 bases, there was a span of 12 bases. The CDR3 spans 13 residues. From germline, CDR1 is LNHDA and CDR2 SQIVND (reference sequence).

The sample holds a few counts of this clone. One junction end disagrees with the germline gene, perhaps due to a read error. V is TRBV6-8 and J is TRBJ1-6, with no clear D. CDR1 and CDR2 (germline): MNHGY, SAAAGT. CDR3 length: 15 residues. This CDR3 reads CASSDSRDYNSPLHF. The CDR3 nucleotides are TGTGCCAGCAGTGACTCTAGGGACTATAATTCACCCCTCCACTTT.

The rearrangement links TRBV6-8 to TRBJ1-2; 11 positions agree with TRBD1. There are 15 residues in the CDR3. Germline V CDR1 and CDR2: MNHGY, SAAAGT. V lost 4 bases to trimming and J lost 4 bases; unmatched junction nucleotides: 5. The CDR3 loop is CASSSDRGLGYGYTF. In DNA, the CDR3 is TGTGCCAGCAGTTCGGACAGGGGGCTAGGCTATGGCTACACCTTC.

This clone occurred a few times. The chain employs TRBV19 and TRBJ2-7; D might be TRBD2 (6 bases). Trimming left V 4 bases short and J 7 bases short, with 20 bases between. CDR3 length equals 15 residues. The germline CDR1 and CDR2 sequences are LNHDA and SQIVND (reference sequence). DNA for the CDR3: TGTGCCAGTAGTACGCCCCAGACAGCGGGCACGGAGCAGTACTTC. This sequence encodes CASSTPQTAGTEQYF.

The rearrangement joins TRBV6-8 to TRBJ1-5, with 8 bases identical to TRBD1. Germline V lookup: CDR1 MNHGY, CDR2 SAAAGT. The CDR3 is 15 amino acids. V gave up 5 bases and J gave up 3 bases; unmatched junction bases: 6. The CDR3 spells CASSLGTGLNQPQHF. The CDR3 bases are TGTGCCAGCAGTCTCGGGACAGGCCTCAATCAGCCCCAGCATTTT.